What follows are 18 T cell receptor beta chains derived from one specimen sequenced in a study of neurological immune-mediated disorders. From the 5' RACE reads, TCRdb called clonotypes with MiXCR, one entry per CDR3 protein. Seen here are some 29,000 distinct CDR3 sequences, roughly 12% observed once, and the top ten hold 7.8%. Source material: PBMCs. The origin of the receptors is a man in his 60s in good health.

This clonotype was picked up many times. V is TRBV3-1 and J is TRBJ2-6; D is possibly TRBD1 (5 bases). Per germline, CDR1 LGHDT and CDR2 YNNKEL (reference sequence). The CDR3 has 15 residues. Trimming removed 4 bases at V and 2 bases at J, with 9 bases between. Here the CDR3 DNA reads TGTGCCAGCAGCCGGGGCATTGCTGGGGCCAACGTCCTGACTTTC. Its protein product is CASSRGIAGANVLTF.

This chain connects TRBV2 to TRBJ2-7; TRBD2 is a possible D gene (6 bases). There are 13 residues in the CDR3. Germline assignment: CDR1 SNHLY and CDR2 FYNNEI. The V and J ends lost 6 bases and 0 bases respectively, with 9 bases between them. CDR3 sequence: CASRGGYSYEQYF. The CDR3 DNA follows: TGTGCCAGCAGGGGGGGTTACTCCTACGAGCAGTACTTC.

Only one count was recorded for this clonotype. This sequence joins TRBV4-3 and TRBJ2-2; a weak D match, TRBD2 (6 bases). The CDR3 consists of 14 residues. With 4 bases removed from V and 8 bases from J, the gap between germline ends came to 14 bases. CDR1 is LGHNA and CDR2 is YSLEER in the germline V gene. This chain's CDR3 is CASSRTSGVGELFF. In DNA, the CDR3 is TGCGCCAGCAGCCGAACGTCGGGGGTTGGGGAGCTGTTTTTT.

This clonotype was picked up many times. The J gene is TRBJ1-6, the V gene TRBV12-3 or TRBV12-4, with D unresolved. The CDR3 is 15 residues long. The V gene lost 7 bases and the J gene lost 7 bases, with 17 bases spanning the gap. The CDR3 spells CASTFLTGGNSPLHF. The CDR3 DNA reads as TGTGCCAGCACCTTTCTGACGGGCGGGAATTCACCCCTCCACTTT.

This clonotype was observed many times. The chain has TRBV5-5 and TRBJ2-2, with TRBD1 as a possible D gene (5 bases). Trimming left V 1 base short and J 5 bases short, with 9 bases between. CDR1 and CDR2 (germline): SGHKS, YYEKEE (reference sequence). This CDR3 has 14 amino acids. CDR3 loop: CASSLQGITGELFF. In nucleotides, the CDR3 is TGTGCCAGCAGCTTGCAGGGTATAACCGGGGAGCTGTTTTTT.

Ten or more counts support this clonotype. The CDR3 DNA reads as TGCAGTGCTAGCTCGGGGGGGCGGCCAGATACGCAGTATTTT. Its translation: CSASSGGRPDTQYF. The chain carries TRBV20-1 and TRBJ2-3; 8 bases align to TRBD2. CDR1 is DFQATT, CDR2 SNEGSKA, per germline (reference sequence). The CDR3 runs to 14 residues. V trimming: 3 bases; J trimming: 4 bases; junction bases outside the gene matches: 6.

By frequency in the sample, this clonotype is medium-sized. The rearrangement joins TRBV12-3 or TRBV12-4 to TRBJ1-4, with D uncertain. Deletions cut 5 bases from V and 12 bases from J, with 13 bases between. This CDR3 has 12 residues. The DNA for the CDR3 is TGTGCCAGCAGTCAAGACCCCGGGGAACTGTTTTTT. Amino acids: CASSQDPGELFF.

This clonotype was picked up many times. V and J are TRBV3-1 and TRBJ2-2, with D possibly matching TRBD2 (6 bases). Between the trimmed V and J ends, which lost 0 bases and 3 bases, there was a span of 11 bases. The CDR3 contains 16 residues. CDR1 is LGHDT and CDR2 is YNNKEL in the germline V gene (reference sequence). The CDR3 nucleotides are TGTGCCAGCAGCCAAGAGTGGAGGGGTGACACCGGGGAGCTGTTTTTT. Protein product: CASSQEWRGDTGELFF.

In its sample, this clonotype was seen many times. The CDR3 bases are TGTGCCAGCAGCCGACCGATAGCGGGAGGCCAGGGTGAGCAGTTCTTC. Translated: CASSRPIAGGQGEQFF. V gene TRBV5-4 combines with J gene TRBJ2-1; TRBD2 aligns across 10 bases. CDR3 length: 16 amino acids. The V and J ends lost 4 bases and 9 bases, in that order; junction bases with no gene match: 13. Germline V lookup: CDR1 SGHNT, CDR2 YYREEE (reference sequence).

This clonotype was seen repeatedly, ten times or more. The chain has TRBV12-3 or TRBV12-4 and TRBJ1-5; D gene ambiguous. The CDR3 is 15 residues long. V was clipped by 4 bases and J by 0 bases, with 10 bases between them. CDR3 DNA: TGTGCCAGCAGTTCCCGGAGCTATAGCAATCAGCCCCAGCATTTT. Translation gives CASSSRSYSNQPQHF.

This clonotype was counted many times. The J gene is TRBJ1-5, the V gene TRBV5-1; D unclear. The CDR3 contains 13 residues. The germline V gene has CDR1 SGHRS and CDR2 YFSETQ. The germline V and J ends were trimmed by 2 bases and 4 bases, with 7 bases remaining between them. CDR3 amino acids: CASSLIGNQPQHF. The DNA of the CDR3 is TGCGCCAGCAGCTTAATTGGGAATCAGCCCCAGCATTTT.

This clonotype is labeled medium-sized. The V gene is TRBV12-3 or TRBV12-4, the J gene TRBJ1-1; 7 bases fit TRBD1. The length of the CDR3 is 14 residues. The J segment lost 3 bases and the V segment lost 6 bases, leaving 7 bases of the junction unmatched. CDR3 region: CASSTHRGDTEAFF. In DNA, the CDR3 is TGTGCCAGCAGCACACACAGGGGTGACACTGAAGCTTTCTTT.

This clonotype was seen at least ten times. CDR3 nucleotides: TGCGCCAGCAGCGGCGGGGACAGTCCCGGCACAGATACGCAGTATTTT. It translates to CASSGGDSPGTDTQYF. This chain joins TRBV5-1 and TRBJ2-3; D may be TRBD1 (7 bases). Trimming stripped 4 bases from V and 1 base from J, with 16 bases between. Germline CDR1 is SGHRS and CDR2 is YFSETQ. The CDR3 is made up of 16 amino acids.

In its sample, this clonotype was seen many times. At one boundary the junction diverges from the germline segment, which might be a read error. CDR3 in DNA: TGTGCTAGCAGCTTAGCTGTACTAGCGTGGAATGAGCAGTTCTTC. It encodes CASSLAVLAWNEQFF. This chain joins TRBV7-7 and TRBJ2-1; TRBD2 matches 7 bases. This CDR3 spans 15 amino acids. CDR1 SSHAT and CDR2 FNYEAQ come from the germline V gene (reference sequence).

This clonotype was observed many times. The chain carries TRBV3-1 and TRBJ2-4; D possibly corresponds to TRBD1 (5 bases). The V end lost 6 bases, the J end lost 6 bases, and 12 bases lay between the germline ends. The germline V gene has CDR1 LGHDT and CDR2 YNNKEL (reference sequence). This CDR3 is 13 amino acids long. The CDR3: CASSANQGNIQYF. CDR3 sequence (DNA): TGTGCCAGCAGTGCAAACCAGGGAAACATTCAGTACTTC. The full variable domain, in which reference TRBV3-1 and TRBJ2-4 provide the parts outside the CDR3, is DTAVSQTPKYLVTQMGNDKSIKCEQNLGHDTMYWYKQDSKKFLKIMFSYNNKELIINETVPNRFSPKSPDKAHLNLHINSLELGDSAVYFCASSANQGNIQYFGAGTRLSVL.

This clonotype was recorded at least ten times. The CDR3 loop reads CASRDRINQPQHF. CDR3 DNA: TGTGCCAGCAGGGACAGAATCAATCAGCCCCAGCATTTT. This chain uses TRBV12-3 or TRBV12-4 with TRBJ1-5; D is possibly TRBD1 (6 bases). The CDR3 runs to 13 residues. Trimming shortened V by 6 bases and J by 3 bases, and 9 bases separated the two germline ends.

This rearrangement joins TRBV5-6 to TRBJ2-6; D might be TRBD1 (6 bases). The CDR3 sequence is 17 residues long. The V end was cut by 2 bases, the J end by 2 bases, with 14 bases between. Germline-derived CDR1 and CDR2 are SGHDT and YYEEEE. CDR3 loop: CASSFPGAPAGANVLTF. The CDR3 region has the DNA TGTGCCAGCAGCTTCCCAGGGGCTCCCGCTGGGGCCAACGTCCTGACTTTC. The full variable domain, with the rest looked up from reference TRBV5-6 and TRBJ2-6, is DAGVTQSPTHLIKTRGQQVTLRCSPKSGHDTVSWYQQALGQGPQFIFQYYEEEERQRGNFPDRFSGHQFPNYSSELNVNALLLGDSALYLCASSFPGAPAGANVLTFGAGSRLTVL.

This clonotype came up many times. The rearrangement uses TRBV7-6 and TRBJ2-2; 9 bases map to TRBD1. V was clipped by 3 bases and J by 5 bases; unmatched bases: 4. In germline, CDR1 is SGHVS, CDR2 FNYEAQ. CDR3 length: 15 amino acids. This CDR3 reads CASSLGTGRTGELFF. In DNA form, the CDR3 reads TGTGCCAGCAGCTTGGGGACAGGGCGAACCGGGGAGCTGTTTTTT.